Listed below are T cell receptor beta chains from one sample, sequenced in a study of blood T cell repertoires in COVID-19. The protocol was immunoSEQ multiplex PCR, while the TCRdb copy is restricted to in-frame clones and leaves out a portion. The sample has under 250,000 clones, approximately 85% seen once. Material for sequencing was PBMCs or T cells enriched from blood (not recorded which). Receptors originate from a woman between 45 and 65 years old with acute COVID-19. CDR3s include the opening cysteine and the closing phenylalanine or tryptophan. The order of the fields is J gene, clone size, D gene, V gene, CDR3 DNA, CDR3 protein. D genes are given only for firm matches. Clone size, where shown, is once, few, many, or a class for clones that have expanded.

TRBJ1-2 NA NA TRBV19 TGTGCCAGTAGTCGACGGGGTCCTAGCTATGGCTACACCTTC CASSRRGPSYGYTF
TRBJ1-1 NA TRBD1 TRBV15 TGTGCCACCAGCCGGAGCCGGACAGGGGGCGATCCTGAAGCTTTCTTT CATSRSRTGGDPEAFF
TRBJ2-1 NA NA TRBV25-1 TGTGCCAGCAGTGATGAGCGGGACAATGAGCAGTTCTTC CASSDERDNEQFF
TRBJ2-5 NA TRBD2 TRBV7-6 TGTGCCAGCAGCCCGGGACTAGCGGGGTTTGAGACCCAGTACTTC CASSPGLAGFETQYF
TRBJ1-2 NA TRBD1 TRBV29-1 TGCAGCGTCCCGGACAGGGGGGCCTATGGCTACACCTTC CSVPDRGAYGYTF
TRBJ1-4 NA TRBD1 TRBV12-3/TRBV12-4 TGTGCCAGCAGGCGGGACAGGGGGGAAAAACTGTTTTTT CASRRDRGEKLFF
TRBJ1-1 NA NA TRBV18 TGTGCCAGCTCACCCCTAATTAACACTGAAGCTTTCTTT CASSPLINTEAFF
TRBJ2-7 NA NA TRBV14 TGTGCCAGCAGCCAAGCACGGACAGTCGATTACGAGCAGTACTTC CASSQARTVDYEQYF
TRBJ1-6 NA NA TRBV4-3 TGCGCCAGCAGCCAAGAAGGTATTAGGCAGGGATTTAATTCACCCCTCCACTTT CASSQEGIRQGFNSPLHF
TRBJ1-4 NA TRBD1 TRBV9 TGTGCCAGCAGCGTAGTCAATTGGGGACAGGGCTTTGAAAAACTGTTTTTT CASSVVNWGQGFEKLFF
TRBJ1-2 NA NA TRBV6-5 TGTGCCAGCAGTTACTCGACTTATGGGTCTCGGGGCTACACCTTC CASSYSTYGSRGYTF
TRBJ2-7 many NA TRBV7-9 TGTGCCAGCAGCCGCAGGGGAGACGAGCAGTACTTC CASSRRGDEQYF
TRBJ2-2 NA NA TRBV7-6 TGTGCCAGCAGCTTAGGGACTCCTGGGTCCGGGGAGCTGTTTTTT CASSLGTPGSGELFF
TRBJ2-2 NA NA TRBV2 TGTGCCAGCAGTGGCAGGGTAACCCGGGAGCTGTTTTTT CASSGRVTRELFF
TRBJ1-4 once NA TRBV7-2 TGTGCCAGCAGCCTAGGGACACTTGCAACTAATGAAAAACTGTTTTTT CASSLGTLATNEKLFF
TRBJ2-3 once TRBD2 TRBV5-1 TGCGCCAGCGGACTAGCGGGGTTCACAGATACGCAGTATTTT CASGLAGFTDTQYF
TRBJ2-6 NA NA TRBV5-1 TGCGCCAGCAGCGGTAGACAGGTCTCTGGGGCCAACGTCCTGACTTTC CASSGRQVSGANVLTF
TRBJ2-2 NA NA TRBV27 TGTGCCAGCAGCCCCAGATGGAGGGGGGAGCTGTTTTTT CASSPRWRGELFF
TRBJ1-1 NA NA TRBV5-1 TGCGCCAGCAGCTTGCAAGAGGCCTCGAACACTGAAGCTTTCTTT CASSLQEASNTEAFF
TRBJ2-3 NA NA TRBV4-1 TGCGCCAGCAGCCGAGACGGGGATACGCAGTATTTT CASSRDGDTQYF
TRBJ1-1 NA TRBD1 TRBV6-1 TGTGCCAGCAGTGACGCCCGGACAGGGGACACTGAAGCTTTCTTT CASSDARTGDTEAFF
TRBJ2-3 NA TRBD2 TRBV7-6 TGTGCCAGCAGGGGAGGGGTGACAGATACGCAGTATTTT CASRGGVTDTQYF
TRBJ2-7 NA NA TRBV30 TGTGCCTGGAGTGTCGGGGGAAACTACGAGCAGTACTTC CAWSVGGNYEQYF
TRBJ1-2 NA NA TRBV7-9 TGTGCCAGCAGCTTATCCGTGGCAGATAACTATGGCTACACCTTC CASSLSVADNYGYTF
TRBJ1-2 NA NA TRBV7-6 TGTGCCAGCAGCTTACTCACTAAAGCGTCCCGGTCAGCTGGCTACACCTTC CASSLLTKASRSAGYTF
TRBJ1-2 NA TRBD1 TRBV3-1/TRBV3-2 TGTGCCAGCAGCCAATGGAACCCGGGACAGAGCTATGGCTACACCTTC CASSQWNPGQSYGYTF
TRBJ2-1 NA NA TRBV4-1 TGCGCCAGCAGCCAAGAAGGTGGAACTAGGAATGAGCAGTTCTTC CASSQEGGTRNEQFF
TRBJ1-3 NA TRBD1 TRBV19 TGTGCCAGTATCCCGGACAGGGCTGGAAACACCATATATTTT CASIPDRAGNTIYF
TRBJ1-4 NA NA TRBV3-1/TRBV3-2 TGTGCCAGCAGCCAAGATCCCGGGGGTACGGGTGAAAAACTGTTTTTT CASSQDPGGTGEKLFF
TRBJ1-1 NA NA TRBV11-1 TGTGCCAGCAGCTTGTGGGGGGGGAAGACTGAAGCTTTCTTT CASSLWGGKTEAFF
TRBJ1-2 NA NA TRBV30 TGTGCCTGGAGTGTACGGATGGAGACTAACTATGGCTACACCTTC CAWSVRMETNYGYTF
TRBJ1-1 NA NA TRBV3-1/TRBV3-2 TGTGCCAGCAGCCAAGGATGGACAGTAACTGAAGCTTTCTTT CASSQGWTVTEAFF
TRBJ1-2 NA NA TRBV9 TGTGCCAGCAGCGTAGGGCGCGGAACCTCTAACTATGGCTACACCTTC CASSVGRGTSNYGYTF
TRBJ1-1 NA NA TRBV30 TGTGCCTGTAGGGGTACCTCTGAAGCTTTCTTT CACRGTSEAFF
TRBJ1-5 NA NA TRBV6-5 TGTGCCAGCGGCCCTAAAGCGGGCGTCCATCAGCCCCAGCATTTT CASGPKAGVHQPQHF
TRBJ1-2 NA NA TRBV7-2 TGTGCCAGCAGCCACCGCCGGGGGGCCTCTGGCTACACCTTC CASSHRRGASGYTF
TRBJ1-2 NA TRBD1 TRBV6-1 TGTGCCAGCAGTGCGAACTTACAGGGGGCGAACTATGGCTACACCTTC CASSANLQGANYGYTF
TRBJ1-2 NA NA TRBV2 TGTGCCAGCAGTGAACCATCCCTGGAGAAAGGCTACACCTTC CASSEPSLEKGYTF
TRBJ2-3 NA TRBD2 TRBV18 TGTGCCAGCTCAGCCTTCGAGAGCGGGGGCACAGATACGCAGTATTTT CASSAFESGGTDTQYF
TRBJ1-1 NA TRBD1 TRBV5-5 TGTGCCAGCAGCTTTCAGGGGGGTGGGACTGAAGCTTTCTTT CASSFQGGGTEAFF
TRBJ1-2 few NA TRBV3-1/TRBV3-2 TGTGCCAGCAGTCGTACAGGGCCCTATGGCTACACCTTC CASSRTGPYGYTF
TRBJ2-7 NA TRBD1 TRBV5-4 TGTGCCAGCAGCTTGGGGGGGACAGAGCGCTACGAGCAGTACTTC CASSLGGTERYEQYF
TRBJ2-2 NA NA TRBV7-6 TGTGCCAGCACCAACGGACGCGGGGCGAACACCGGGGAGCTGTTTTTT CASTNGRGANTGELFF
TRBJ1-4 few TRBD1 TRBV18 TGTGCCAGCTCACCACGGCAGGGGGGCTCGACTAATGAAAAACTGTTTTTT CASSPRQGGSTNEKLFF
TRBJ1-3 NA NA TRBV9 TGTGCCAGCAGCGGAAACAGGCTTAGCTCTGGAAACACCATATATTTT CASSGNRLSSGNTIYF
TRBJ1-1 NA NA TRBV28 TGTGCCAGCAGTTCGCCAGCAGGGTTTTTAGACACTGAAGCTTTCTTT CASSSPAGFLDTEAFF
TRBJ1-2 NA NA TRBV19 TGTGCCAGTAGCTCTGGGGGGTCGAATGGCTACACCTTC CASSSGGSNGYTF
TRBJ2-2 NA TRBD1 TRBV4-3 TGCGCCAGCAGCCCGACAGGGCTCACCGGGGAGCTGTTTTTT CASSPTGLTGELFF
TRBJ1-4 NA TRBD1 TRBV5-1 TGCGCCAGCAGCTTGGCAGGGGGAAATGAAAAACTGTTTTTT CASSLAGGNEKLFF
TRBJ2-7 NA TRBD2 TRBV11-2 TGTGCCAGCAGCTTAGGTCCTAGCGGGGGTCACGAGCAGTACTTC CASSLGPSGGHEQYF
TRBJ2-3 once TRBD2 TRBV7-2 TGTGCCAGCAGCTTAGAACCTAGCGGGGGGCCCCTCACACATACGCAGTATTTT CASSLEPSGGPLTHTQYF
TRBJ2-2 NA NA TRBV30 TGTGCCTGGAGTGTACTTGGTATGACCGGGGAGCTGTTTTTT CAWSVLGMTGELFF
TRBJ2-3 NA TRBD2 TRBV7-2 TGTGCCAGCAGCTTAGCAGGCGGGGGGGCCGCAGATACGCAGTATTTT CASSLAGGGAADTQYF